This TCR beta chain was found in a study of blood T cell repertoires in COVID-19. About the study: Italy, Spain and the United States were the sources of the convalescent and acute COVID-19 samples. Sample material is recorded as cDNA or gDNA derived from T cells, B-cell-depleted T cells, or PBMCs.

The age range of participants was roughly 18 to 90 years, with residence in some 25 US areas. Repertoires were generated with immunoSEQ multiplex PCR, while TCRdb's copy carries only in-frame clones and drops some. The sample has around 300,000 clones, around 87% seen once. V lost 3 bases, J lost 7 bases, and 12 bases lay in between. This CDR3 is 13 amino acids long. The sample was PBMCs or T cells enriched from blood (not recorded which). This chain connects TRBV12-3 or TRBV12-4 to TRBJ1-2; D call uncertain. The clonotype comes from a woman aged 25 to 39 who had recovered from COVID-19. DNA of the CDR3: TGTGCCAGCAGTTTTATCGGGGAGGGTGGCTACACCTTC. Translated, it gives CASSFIGEGGYTF.